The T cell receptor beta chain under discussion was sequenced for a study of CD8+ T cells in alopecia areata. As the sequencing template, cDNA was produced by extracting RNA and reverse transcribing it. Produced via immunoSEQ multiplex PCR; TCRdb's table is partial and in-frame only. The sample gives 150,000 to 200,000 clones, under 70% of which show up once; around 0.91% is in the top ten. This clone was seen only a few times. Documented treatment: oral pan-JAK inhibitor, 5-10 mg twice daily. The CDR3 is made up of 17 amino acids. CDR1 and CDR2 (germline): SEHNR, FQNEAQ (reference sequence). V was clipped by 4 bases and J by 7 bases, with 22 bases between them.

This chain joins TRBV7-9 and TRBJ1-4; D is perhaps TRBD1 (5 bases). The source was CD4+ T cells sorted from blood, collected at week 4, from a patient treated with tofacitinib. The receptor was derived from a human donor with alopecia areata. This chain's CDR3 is CASSYESPGPTTEKLFF. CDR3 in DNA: TGTGCCAGCAGCTACGAAAGCCCGGGACCGACAACTGAAAAACTGTTTTTT.